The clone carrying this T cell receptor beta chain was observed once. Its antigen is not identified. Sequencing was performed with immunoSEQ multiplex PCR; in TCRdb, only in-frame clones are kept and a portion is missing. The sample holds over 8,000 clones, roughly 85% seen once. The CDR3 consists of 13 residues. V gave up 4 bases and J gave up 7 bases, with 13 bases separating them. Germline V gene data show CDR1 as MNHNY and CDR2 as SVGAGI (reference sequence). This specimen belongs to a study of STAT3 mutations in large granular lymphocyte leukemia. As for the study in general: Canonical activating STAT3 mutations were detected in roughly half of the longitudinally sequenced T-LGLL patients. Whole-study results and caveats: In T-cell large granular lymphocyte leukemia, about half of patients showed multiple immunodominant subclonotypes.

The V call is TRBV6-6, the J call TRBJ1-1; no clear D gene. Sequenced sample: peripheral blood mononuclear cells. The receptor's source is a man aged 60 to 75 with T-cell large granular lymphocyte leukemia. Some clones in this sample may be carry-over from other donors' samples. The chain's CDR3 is CASSLEGIGEAFF. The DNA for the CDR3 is TGTGCCAGCAGTTTAGAGGGAATAGGTGAAGCTTTCTTT.